Listed below are T cell receptor beta chains from one sample, sequenced in a study of kidney transplant recipient with SARS-CoV-2 infection. TCRdb itself ran the reads through MiXCR, one entry per CDR3 protein. The sample has approximately 240,000 distinct CDR3 sequences; less than 35% are singletons. The input for sequencing was a blood sample, taken at baseline and on roughly day 110 from a kidney transplant recipient. Every receptor here comes from a young adult male patient who had COVID-19 and was a kidney transplant recipient. Among the T cells, some may be from the graft donor. CDR3s include the opening cysteine and the closing phenylalanine or tryptophan. The D gene is left open where the match is weak. The listing skips clone size in some rows; elsewhere it reads once, few, many or a size class.

D	V	size	J	CDR3	DNA
TRBD1	TRBV18	few	TRBJ2-7	CASSLGGTGGEQYF	TGTGCCAGCTCACTAGGGGGAACAGGGGGCGAGCAGTACTTC
TRBD1	TRBV6-1	many	TRBJ1-4	CASSEGETGGEKLFF	TGTGCCAGCAGTGAAGGCGAGACAGGGGGTGAAAAACTGTTTTTT
-	TRBV24-1	many	TRBJ2-5	CATSDELSGETQYF	TGTGCCACCAGTGATGAACTAAGCGGGGAGACCCAGTACTTC
-	TRBV5-6	-	TRBJ2-2	CASSRTVLGGELFF	TGTGCCAGCAGCCGGACAGTTTTGGGCGGGGAGCTGTTTTTT
-	TRBV6-1	many	TRBJ1-2	CASSISKECRKTYGYTF	TGTGCCAGCAGTATAAGCAAGGAATGTAGAAAGACCTATGGCTACACCTTC
TRBD1	TRBV6-1	many	TRBJ1-6	CASSETTGTANSPLHF	TGTGCCAGCAGTGAAACAACCGGGACAGCAAATTCACCCCTCCACTTT
TRBD2	TRBV18	many	TRBJ2-1	CASSPPRLAEDNEQFF	TGTGCCAGCTCACCACCGCGACTAGCGGAGGACAATGAGCAGTTCTTC
-	TRBV6-1	many	TRBJ1-6	CASSEGGRSDSPLHF	TGTGCCAGCAGTGAAGGGGGACGGAGTGATTCACCCCTCCACTTT
-	TRBV4-1	few	TRBJ1-1	CASSQGPQNTEAFF	TGCGCCAGCAGCCAAGGGCCCCAGAACACTGAAGCTTTCTTT
TRBD1	TRBV20-1	many	TRBJ2-5	CSASRGQVQETQYF	TGCAGTGCTAGCCGGGGACAGGTGCAAGAGACCCAGTACTTC
-	TRBV9	few	TRBJ2-3	CASSETPEADTQYF	TGTGCCAGCAGCGAAACCCCGGAGGCAGATACGCAGTATTTT
-	TRBV7-9	many	TRBJ1-2	CASSIHGNYGYTF	TGTGCCAGCAGCATACACGGGAACTATGGCTACACCTTC
TRBD1	TRBV7-9	many	TRBJ1-2	CASSSGTASGYGYTF	TGTGCCAGCAGTTCCGGGACAGCCTCCGGCTATGGCTACACCTTC
TRBD2	TRBV20-1	few	TRBJ2-5	CSALTSGSFETQYF	TGCAGTGCTCTGACTAGCGGCTCATTTGAGACCCAGTACTTC
-	TRBV11-3	many	TRBJ1-2	CASSRGPDLGKTYGYTF	TGTGCCAGCAGCCGCGGCCCCGATCTCGGAAAGACCTATGGCTACACCTTC
-	TRBV27	-	TRBJ2-3	CASSPGSLTSYFTDTQYF	TGTGCCAGCAGTCCCGGAAGCCTTACTAGCTATTTCACAGATACGCAGTATTTT
-	TRBV6-2/TRBV6-3	-	TRBJ2-7	CASTARVGEQYF	TGTGCCAGCACCGCCCGAGTGGGCGAGCAGTACTTC
-	TRBV8-2	many	TRBJ2-6	CGTHRRITQSRANVLTF	TGTGGCACACACCGTAGGATAACACAAAGTCGGGCCAACGTCCTGACTTTC
-	TRBV7-4	many	TRBJ1-2	CASSCVRSARKTYGYTF	TGTGCCAGCAGCTGCGTTCGTTCAGCTCGAAAGACCTATGGCTACACCTTC
-	TRBV5-8	many	TRBJ2-7	CASSLGRTTGTYEQYF	TGTGCCAGCAGCTTGGGAAGGACAACGGGGACCTACGAGCAGTACTTC
-	TRBV5-6	many	TRBJ1-2	CASSLEYIGAGYTF	TGTGCCAGCAGCTTGGAATATATCGGGGCCGGCTACACCTTC
-	TRBV28	many	TRBJ2-2	CASSLGVLTTGLSSGELFF	TGTGCCAGCAGTTTAGGGGTCCTCACGACGGGACTGTCGTCCGGGGAGCTGTTTTTT
-	TRBV12-3/TRBV12-4	many	TRBJ2-3	CASRVVETQYF	TGTGCCAGCAGGGTAGTAGAGACGCAGTATTTT
-	TRBV5-5	many	TRBJ1-2	CASSLAQDPNYGYTF	TGTGCCAGCAGCTTGGCACAGGACCCTAACTATGGCTACACCTTC
-	TRBV15	many	TRBJ1-2	CATSRDLYSDPNPSTGYTF	TGTGCCACCAGCAGAGATCTTTATTCAGATCCAAACCCATCGACCGGCTACACCTTC
-	TRBV6-4	-	TRBJ2-3	CASRPSITTDTQYF	TGTGCCAGCAGGCCTAGCATTACCACAGATACGCAGTATTTT
-	TRBV6-6	many	TRBJ2-2	CASSRIRVSDTGELFF	TGTGCCAGCAGTAGAATACGGGTTAGCGACACCGGGGAGCTGTTTTTT
-	TRBV7-4	many	TRBJ1-2	CASSRPVSARKTYGYTF	TGTGCCAGCAGCAGGCCGGTTTCAGCTCGAAAGACCTATGGCTACACCTTC
TRBD1	TRBV11-2	many	TRBJ1-1	CASSKGQGSTEAFF	TGTGCCAGCAGCAAGGGACAGGGTAGCACTGAAGCTTTCTTT
-	TRBV12-3/TRBV12-4	many	TRBJ1-5	CASSLGGFSSNQPQHF	TGTGCCAGCAGTTTAGGAGGTTTTTCTAGCAATCAGCCCCAGCATTTT
TRBD1	TRBV25-1	many	TRBJ1-5	CASSEPGTGSNQPQHF	TGTGCCAGCAGTGAACCCGGGACAGGTAGCAATCAGCCCCAGCATTTT
-	TRBV29-1	many	TRBJ2-2	CSVEDGTNTGELFF	TGCAGCGTTGAAGACGGGACAAACACCGGGGAGCTGTTTTTT
TRBD2	TRBV6-6	many	TRBJ2-5	CASRPGVGGEETQYF	TGTGCCAGCAGGCCCGGGGTGGGGGGGGAAGAGACCCAGTACTTC
-	TRBV19	many	TRBJ1-2	CASSMGIGYTF	TGTGCCAGTAGTATGGGAATAGGCTACACCTTC
TRBD1	TRBV6-2/TRBV6-3	many	TRBJ2-1	CASTSTGPYEQFF	TGTGCCAGCACCTCGACAGGGCCGTATGAGCAGTTCTTC
TRBD2	TRBV11-3	many	TRBJ2-3	CASSSRLAGGTDTQYF	TGTGCCAGCAGCTCGCGACTAGCGGGGGGGACAGATACGCAGTATTTT
-	TRBV7-2	few	TRBJ2-4	CASSSPGSGNIQYF	TGTGCCAGCAGCTCTCCGGGATCCGGGAACATTCAGTACTTC
TRBD1	TRBV29-1	many	TRBJ2-7	CSVIPPGQLYEQYF	TGCAGCGTGATCCCTCCGGGACAGCTCTACGAGCAGTACTTC
TRBD2	TRBV4-2	few	TRBJ2-1	CASSQDGLAEVNEQFF	TGTGCCAGCAGCCAAGATGGTCTAGCGGAAGTCAATGAGCAGTTCTTC
TRBD1	TRBV20-1	many	TRBJ2-1	CSARDRGQYNEQFF	TGCAGTGCTAGAGATCGGGGACAGTACAATGAGCAGTTCTTC
-	TRBV2	-	TRBJ2-5	CASSSEQGQETQYF	TGTGCCAGCAGTAGTGAGCAGGGACAAGAGACCCAGTACTTC
TRBD2	TRBV7-9	few	TRBJ2-1	CASSPSHSGGQFF	TGTGCCAGCAGCCCCTCGCACAGCGGGGGGCAGTTCTTC
TRBD1	TRBV20-1	many	TRBJ2-1	CSAMSTGGTYSYNEQFF	TGCAGTGCTATGTCGACAGGGGGTACGTACTCCTACAATGAGCAGTTCTTC
-	TRBV7-1	few	TRBJ1-2	CASSVDRHEGKTYGYTF	TGTGCCAGCAGCGTCGATCGTCACGAGGGAAAGACCTATGGCTACACCTTC
-	TRBV5-1	many	TRBJ1-4	CASSLVVGEKLFF	TGCGCCAGCAGCTTGGTCGTTGGGGAAAAACTGTTTTTT
-	TRBV3-1	many	TRBJ1-1	CASSLLCPISIRTEAFF	TGTGCCAGCAGCCTTCTATGTCCCATTTCAATTCGCACTGAAGCTTTCTTT
-	TRBV5-4	many	TRBJ1-2	CASGTFVPGKTYGYTF	TGTGCCAGCGGGACTTTCGTACCAGGAAAGACCTATGGCTACACCTTC
-	TRBV25-1	-	TRBJ1-2	CTSSYALELGKTYGYTF	TGTACCAGCAGTTATGCGTTAGAACTGGGAAAGACCTATGGCTACACCTTC